Each of the 23 T cell receptor beta chains below was sequenced from the same sample in a study of identical twins. TCRdb itself ran the 5' RACE reads through MiXCR, one entry per CDR3 protein. The sample includes roughly 570,000 distinct CDR3 sequences, nearly 10% of them seen just once. These data were likewise used in another study, on yellow fever vaccine responses in identical twins.

Sequenced: PBMCs. The receptors originated from a woman aged 18-30 years in good health.

This clonotype was seen a handful of times. CDR3 amino acids: CASSRSQGFTEAFF. The CDR3 DNA follows: TGTGCCAGCAGCCGATCTCAGGGTTTCACTGAAGCTTTCTTT. This chain joins TRBV3-1 and TRBJ1-1; the D gene is possibly TRBD1 (5 bases). In germline, CDR1 is LGHDT, CDR2 YNNKEL (reference sequence). This CDR3 is 14 amino acids long. V was trimmed by 4 bases and J by 4 bases, leaving 13 bases between them.

This clonotype was seen at least ten times. J is TRBJ2-1 and V is TRBV7-9; TRBD2 agrees at 10 bases. CDR3 size: 15 residues. With V trimmed by 5 bases and J by 8 bases, 9 bases remained unmatched. The V gene's germline CDR1 is SEHNR and CDR2 FQNEAQ (reference sequence). Here the CDR3 reads CASSGLAGGSYEQFF. The CDR3 region has the DNA TGTGCCAGCAGCGGGTTAGCGGGGGGATCCTATGAGCAGTTCTTC. Looking up the rest from reference TRBV7-9 and TRBJ2-1 gives the full variable domain: DTGVSQNPRHKITKRGQNVTFRCDPISEHNRLYWYRQTLGQGPEFLTYFQNEAQLEKSRLLSDRFSAERPKGSFSTLEIQRTEQGDSAMYLCASSGLAGGSYEQFFGPGTRLTVL.

This clonotype has only one observation. This chain uses TRBV9 with TRBJ2-2, with no clear D. CDR1 SGDLS and CDR2 YYNGEE come from the germline V gene. Trimming removed 3 bases from V and 4 bases from J, with 10 bases in between. The CDR3 extends over 14 amino acids. This chain's CDR3 is CASSGTAFTGELFF. CDR3 nucleotides: TGTGCCAGCAGCGGGACGGCTTTCACCGGGGAGCTGTTTTTT.

This sequence joins TRBV27 and TRBJ1-1; D is ambiguous. CDR3 length: 14 amino acids. The V gene's germline CDR1 is MNHEY and CDR2 SMNVEV (reference sequence). V gave up 0 bases and J gave up 1 base, with 6 bases separating them. The CDR3 DNA sequence: TGTGCCAGCAGTTTATCGGCGGGGAACACTGAAGCTTTCTTT. This sequence encodes CASSLSAGNTEAFF.

The chain joins TRBV29-1 to TRBJ2-3; TRBD2 might be the D (5 bases). The CDR3 sequence is 16 residues long. The germline gives CDR1 SQVTM, CDR2 ANQGSEA. V was cut by 3 bases and J by 0 bases, with 16 bases left in between. The CDR3, as DNA: TGCAGCGTTGAGGGCTTGGGTGGGGAGAGCACAGATACGCAGTATTTT. Translation: CSVEGLGGESTDTQYF.

This chain connects TRBV29-1 to TRBJ2-5; D perhaps matches TRBD2 (5 bases). Trimming removed 5 bases from V and 2 bases from J, with 15 bases in between. CDR3 length equals 14 residues. Germline CDR1 SQVTM, CDR2 ANQGSEA. CDR3 bases: TGCAGCGTTAGTTTCCAGCGGAGACAAGAGACCCAGTACTTC. Encoded protein: CSVSFQRRQETQYF.

This clonotype was seen at least ten times. This chain connects TRBV5-1 to TRBJ2-7, with TRBD1 matching over 9 bases. The V segment lost 3 bases and the J segment 3 bases; nucleotides outside the gene matches: 4. Looked up from germline, CDR1 is SGHRS and CDR2 is YFSETQ. The CDR3 is made up of 14 amino acids. The CDR3 bases are TGCGCCAGCAGCTGGACAGGGGATGACTACGAGCAGTACTTC. Translation: CASSWTGDDYEQYF.

The sample holds a few counts of this clonotype. The rearrangement uses TRBV24-1 and TRBJ2-6, with 10 bases identical to TRBD1. The ends lost 2 bases at V and 4 bases at J; junction bases unmatched: 7. CDR1 and CDR2 from the germline V gene are KGHDR and SFDVKD. The CDR3 is made up of 18 amino acids. CDR3 sequence (DNA): TGTGCCACCAGTGATTCGCGGACAGGGGGGCCAGGGGCCAACGTCCTGACTTTC. This codes for CATSDSRTGGPGANVLTF.

In its sample, this clonotype was seen many times. J is TRBJ2-1 and V is TRBV5-1; D is tentatively TRBD1 or TRBD2 (6 bases each). V lost 0 bases and J 0 bases, leaving 10 bases between the germline ends. Germline V gene data show CDR1 as SGHRS and CDR2 as YFSETQ. CDR3 length equals 16 residues. The CDR3 DNA follows: TGCGCCAGCAGCTTGGAGGGGGGTGGCTCCTACAATGAGCAGTTCTTC. It specifies CASSLEGGGSYNEQFF.

This clonotype was picked up many times. The V call is TRBV6-2 or TRBV6-3, the J call TRBJ2-7; the D is unclear. Trimming pared 6 bases from V and 4 bases from J, leaving 10 bases between. CDR1 and CDR2 from the germline V gene are MNHEY and SVGEGT. The CDR3 extends over 12 amino acids. The CDR3 nucleotides are TGTGCCAGCAGCTTAGGAAGATACGAGCAGTACTTC. Its translation: CASSLGRYEQYF.

This clonotype occurred many times. This chain uses TRBV12-3 or TRBV12-4 with TRBJ2-1; D possibly corresponds to TRBD2 (6 bases). V was clipped by 2 bases and J by 6 bases, with 14 bases between them. CDR3 length: 15 residues. The CDR3 protein is CASSLTGTGSNEQFF. The DNA of the CDR3 is TGTGCCAGCAGTTTAACCGGGACTGGATCCAATGAGCAGTTCTTC.

This clonotype was counted a few times. V is TRBV9 and J is TRBJ2-7, with 8 bases that match TRBD2. The trim removed 0 bases at V and 8 bases at J, leaving 4 bases unmatched. This CDR3 region has 13 residues. Germline V lookup: CDR1 SGDLS, CDR2 YYNGEE. The CDR3 DNA reads as TGTGCCAGCAGCGTAGACGGGGGGGTCCAGCAGTACTTC. Protein: CASSVDGGVQQYF.

The genes are TRBV5-1 and TRBJ2-7; D gene unclear. The germline gives CDR1 SGHRS, CDR2 YFSETQ. The CDR3 is made up of 13 amino acids. Trimming pared 0 bases from V and 1 base from J, leaving 5 bases between. This CDR3 reads CASSLEESYEQYF. In DNA, the CDR3 is TGCGCCAGCAGCTTGGAAGAGTCCTACGAGCAGTACTTC.

This rearrangement joins TRBV28 to TRBJ1-5; no firm D call. There are 13 residues in the CDR3. Per the germline V gene, CDR1 is MDHEN and CDR2 is SYDVKM. Trimming took 4 bases from V and 8 from J, leaving 12 bases between them. The CDR3 loop is CASSSLIREPQHF. In DNA, the CDR3 is TGTGCCAGCAGTTCGCTGATTAGGGAGCCCCAGCATTTT.

The sample holds a few counts of this clonotype. This chain joins TRBV20-1 and TRBJ1-2; a weak D match, TRBD1 (5 bases). In germline, CDR1 is DFQATT, CDR2 SNEGSKA (reference sequence). The CDR3 covers 14 residues. V gave up 5 bases and J gave up 2 bases, with 15 bases separating them. The CDR3 coding sequence is TGCAGTGCTCCCCCCGGGGGGACGAACTATGGCTACACCTTC. It yields the protein CSAPPGGTNYGYTF.

This clonotype was counted many times. The chain is built from TRBV4-3 and TRBJ2-1; 7 bases agree with TRBD2. Trimming cost V 2 bases and J 4 bases; bases outside gene matches: 5. There are 15 residues in the CDR3. Germline V gene lookup returns CDR1 LGHNA and CDR2 YSLEER. CDR3 protein: CASSQLAGKYNEQFF. In DNA, the CDR3 is TGCGCCAGCAGCCAATTAGCGGGCAAATACAATGAGCAGTTCTTC.

This clonotype was observed a few times. V and J are TRBV12-3 or TRBV12-4 and TRBJ2-7; 7 nucleotides match TRBD2. After removal of 2 bases from V and 5 bases from J, the junction contained 6 bases not matched to a gene. The CDR3 extends over 14 amino acids. The CDR3 region has the DNA TGTGCCAGCAGTTTAATCGCGGGAGAGAACGAGCAGTACTTC. It codes for CASSLIAGENEQYF.

This clonotype was counted ten times or more. The rearrangement uses TRBV29-1 and TRBJ2-1, with 7 bases that match TRBD1. The germline V gene encodes CDR1 SQVTM and CDR2 ANQGSEA. The junction had 8 bases not matched to a gene; V was cut back by 6 bases and J by 3 bases. The CDR3 sequence is 14 residues long. DNA for the CDR3: TGCAGCGTGGCAGGGGGAACACTCTACAATGAGCAGTTCTTC. This encodes CSVAGGTLYNEQFF.

This clonotype appeared many times. The chain links TRBV4-3 to TRBJ2-7; weak D call: TRBD2 (6 bases). CDR3 length: 15 amino acids. The V end lost 0 bases, the J end lost 5 bases, and 14 bases lay between the germline ends. Germline V gene data show CDR1 as LGHNA and CDR2 as YSLEER. The CDR3 DNA reads as TGCGCCAGCAGCCAAGATTTACGGGAGAACCACGAGCAGTACTTC. Translated: CASSQDLRENHEQYF.

The V and J genes are TRBV7-9 and TRBJ2-7; 9 nucleotides align to TRBD1. Germline V gene lookup returns CDR1 SEHNR and CDR2 FQNEAQ (reference sequence). V lost 7 bases, J lost 4 bases, and 8 bases stayed unmatched. The CDR3 runs 14 residues. CDR3: CASNPSGQGYEQYF. The CDR3 nucleotides are TGTGCCAGCAACCCCTCCGGACAGGGGTACGAGCAGTACTTC.

The J gene is TRBJ2-5, the V gene TRBV7-9; TRBD2 is a possible D gene (6 bases). V lost 8 bases to trimming and J lost 2 bases, with 12 bases between them. This CDR3 has 13 residues. The germline V gene encodes CDR1 SEHNR and CDR2 FQNEAQ (reference sequence). In nucleotides, the CDR3 is TGTGCCAGCGTCACTAGCCGACAAGAGACCCAGTACTTC. Translation: CASVTSRQETQYF.

This clonotype showed up just a few times. The chain uses TRBV27 and TRBJ2-3; D is possibly TRBD1 or TRBD2 (6 bases each). CDR3 length: 17 amino acids. Germline V lookup: CDR1 MNHEY, CDR2 SMNVEV (reference sequence). The V end lost 1 base, the J end lost 5 bases, and 19 bases lay between the germline ends. Here the CDR3 reads CASSLYGWGANLDTQYF. CDR3 bases: TGTGCCAGCAGTTTATACGGGTGGGGGGCAAACCTAGATACGCAGTATTTT.

The chain has TRBV7-6 and TRBJ2-1, with unresolved D. The CDR3 loop spans 17 amino acids. V was pared by 3 bases and J by 0 bases, with 15 bases between. Germline CDR1 reads SGHVS; CDR2 reads FNYEAQ. The DNA for the CDR3 is TGTGCCAGCAGCTTGGGTTCCGGCACCATCTCCTACAATGAGCAGTTCTTC. Translated: CASSLGSGTISYNEQFF.